This TCR beta chain was recorded in a study of T cell repertoires in cytomegalovirus infection. As for the study in general: Shared public TCR beta signatures pointed to both CMV infection and a matching HLA type. General study findings and limits: Carriage of CMV together with the relevant HLA was identifiable through cumulative public TCR beta family frequency. Dominating the ex vivo response were HLA-C-restricted CMV-specific TCR beta clonotypes.

One entry per CDR3 protein results from TCRdb running MiXCR on the reads. The sample carries approximately 70,000 distinct CDR3 sequences, 20% to 25% recorded once. About this clonotype: Its antigen is unidentified.

Here the sequenced sample was CD8+ T cells from cultured PBMCs, taken from culture after CMV antigen stimulation. The sequence was obtained from a human donor in good health (CMV status not recorded). Some clones in this sample may be carry-over from other donors' samples.

CDR3 sequence reads: CASSSGQGSNQPQHF. The CDR3 region has the DNA TGTGCCAGCAGCTCCGGACAGGGAAGCAATCAGCCCCAGCATTTT. This chain links TRBV7-2 with TRBJ1-5, with TRBD1 matching 8 bases. Germline CDR1 SGHTA, CDR2 FQGNSA. J gave up 1 base and V 4 bases, and 3 bases lay outside the gene matches. This CDR3 is 15 amino acids long.